This entry concerns a single TCR beta chain. These data are taken from a study of shared clonotypes between healthy human individuals. Everyone who donated was a Caucasian adult who lived in Nashville, Tennessee. Unsorted PBMC replicate PCRs drew on roughly 300 ng DNA, representing about 30,000 T cell genomes. In the authors' methods: As immunoSEQ supplied junction-only sequences (without quality scores), filtering differed. The protocol was immunoSEQ multiplex PCR, while the TCRdb copy is restricted to in-frame clones and leaves out a portion. The DNA gave D and trimming, while V, J and clone size come from that table. The data contain 550,000 to 600,000 clones, around three quarters of them seen just once; the ten biggest clones take up around 11%. Germline assignment: CDR1 SGHTA and CDR2 FQGNSA. The CDR3 covers 16 residues. V shed 5 bases and J 4 bases; nucleotides not matched to a gene: 10.

The rearrangement links TRBV7-2 to TRBJ1-3; 8 bases are shared with TRBD1. The sequence derives from a woman aged 40 to 50 in good health. Some clones in this sample may be carry-over from other donors' samples. Input material: PBMCs. CDR3 coding DNA: TGTGCCAGCAGCCGAGGAGGACAGGGTGTCGGAAACACCATATATTTT. Residues: CASSRGGQGVGNTIYF.